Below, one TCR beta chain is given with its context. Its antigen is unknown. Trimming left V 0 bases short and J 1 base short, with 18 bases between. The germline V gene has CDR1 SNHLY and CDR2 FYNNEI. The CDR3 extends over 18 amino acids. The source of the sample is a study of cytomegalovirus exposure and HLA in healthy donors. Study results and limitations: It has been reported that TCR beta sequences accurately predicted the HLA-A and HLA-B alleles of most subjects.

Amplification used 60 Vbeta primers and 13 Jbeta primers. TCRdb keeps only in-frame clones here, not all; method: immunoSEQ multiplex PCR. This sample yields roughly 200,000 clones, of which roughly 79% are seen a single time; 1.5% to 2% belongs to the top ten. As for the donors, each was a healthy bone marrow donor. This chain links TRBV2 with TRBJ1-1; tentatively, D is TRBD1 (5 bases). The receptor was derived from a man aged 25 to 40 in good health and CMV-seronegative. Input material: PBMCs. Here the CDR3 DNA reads TGTGCCAGCAGTGAAGCGGAGCGGCAGGGCGGGGGGAACACTGAAGCTTTCTTT. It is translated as CASSEAERQGGGNTEAFF.